This T cell receptor beta chain was profiled in a study of graft-versus-host responses after intestinal transplantation. Study information: Each recipient received a multivisceral, liver-intestinal, or isolated intestinal graft. Every one of the recipients received anti-thymocyte globulin induction and afterwards took tacrolimus and steroids for 3 to 4 years.

This CDR3 region has 15 residues. Germline values: CDR1 MNHNS, CDR2 SASEGT. The trim removed 6 bases at V and 7 bases at J, leaving 10 bases unmatched. Clones were read by immunoSEQ multiplex PCR, and TCRdb kept only the in-frame ones, dropping some. The table has approximately 400 clones, less than 90% seen once. Specimen: PBMCs, collected more than 4 days after intestinal transplant. The chain recombines TRBV6-1 with TRBJ2-1; 9 nucleotides agree with TRBD2. This receptor was identified in a human patient who received an intestinal transplant, so some T cells may come from the graft donor. CDR3 DNA: TGTGCCAGCAGCCTCCCTAGCGGGGACTCGAATGAGCAGTTCTTC. It is translated as CASSLPSGDSNEQFF.